A single sample gave rise to the 32 T cell receptor beta chains below, sequenced in a study of blood T cells in healthy people across ages. Using a J-beta primer mix together with a sample-barcoded 5' primer, a second PCR was run for roughly 6 to 11 cycles. TCRdb independently ran MiXCR on the 5' RACE reads; one entry per CDR3 protein. The sample yields about 1.7 million distinct CDR3 sequences, approximately 30% seen once. Source material: blood. These receptors were obtained from a woman younger than 45 in good health.

This clonotype was counted only a few times. The chain couples TRBV5-1 to TRBJ1-1; D uncertain. CDR3 length: 14 residues. V gave up 1 base and J gave up 0 bases, with 7 bases separating them. CDR1 and CDR2 (germline): SGHRS, YFSETQ. CDR3 DNA: TGCGCCAGCAGCTTGATGTCGATGAACACTGAAGCTTTCTTT. It is translated as CASSLMSMNTEAFF.

This chain joins TRBV28 and TRBJ2-5; D is possibly TRBD1 (6 bases). The closer fit of TRBJ2-7 to the DNA end suggests the J call may be wrong. Germline V lookup: CDR1 MDHEN, CDR2 SYDVKM. The CDR3 contains 13 residues. The CDR3 DNA is TGTGCCAGCAGTCCGAACAGGGCCGGCGAGCAGTACTTC. Protein product: CASSPNRAGEQYF.

The V and J genes are TRBV20-1 and TRBJ2-1; 7 nucleotides match TRBD2. The junction had 10 bases not matched to a gene; V was cut back by 0 bases and J by 8 bases. CDR3 length: 15 residues. Germline V lookup: CDR1 DFQATT, CDR2 SNEGSKA (reference sequence). In DNA, the CDR3 is TGCAGTGCTAGAGATCCTAACGGGAGGTGGGATGAGCAGTTCTTC. It translates to CSARDPNGRWDEQFF.

A few counts support this clonotype. This rearrangement joins TRBV25-1 to TRBJ1-4; D is unclear. CDR1 and CDR2 from the germline V gene are MGHDK and SYGVNS. Trimming left V 6 bases short and J 3 bases short, with 11 bases between. This CDR3 has 14 residues. CDR3: CASSWNSPNEKLFF. CDR3 nucleotide sequence: TGTGCCAGCAGCTGGAACAGCCCTAATGAAAAACTGTTTTTT.

This clonotype was recorded at least ten times. The chain recombines TRBV27 with TRBJ2-1; 7 bases are shared with TRBD2. Germline-derived CDR1 and CDR2 are MNHEY and SMNVEV (reference sequence). There are 15 residues in the CDR3. The V and J ends lost 1 base and 6 bases, in that order; junction bases with no gene match: 6. CDR3 region: CASSLFEASGNEQFF. For the CDR3, the DNA is TGTGCCAGCAGTTTATTCGAGGCTAGCGGCAATGAGCAGTTCTTC.

The chain links TRBV7-2 to TRBJ2-1; D call uncertain. Germline lookup yields CDR1 SGHTA and CDR2 FQGNSA. The CDR3 is 17 amino acids. Trimming stripped 2 bases from V and 0 bases from J, with 14 bases between. CDR3 sequence: CASSLWLPVASYNEQFF. For the CDR3, the DNA is TGTGCCAGCAGCTTATGGCTACCCGTCGCCTCCTACAATGAGCAGTTCTTC.

This clonotype has only a few counts. V is TRBV10-3 and J is TRBJ2-1; D not resolved. V shed 7 bases and J shed 9 bases, with 16 bases lying between them. The germline V gene has CDR1 ENHRY and CDR2 SYGVKD. This CDR3 comprises 13 residues. The CDR3 spells CAINLGSSGEQFF. For the CDR3, the DNA is TGTGCCATCAATCTCGGGTCCTCCGGTGAGCAGTTCTTC.

The gene calls are TRBV6-6 and TRBJ1-1; weak D call: TRBD1 (6 bases). CDR3 length: 15 residues. Trimming stripped 4 bases from V and 4 bases from J, with 16 bases between. From germline, CDR1 is MNHNY and CDR2 SVGAGI (reference sequence). For the CDR3, the DNA is TGTGCCAGCAGTTTTCCGGGGGCGAGAAGCACTGAAGCTTTCTTT. This encodes CASSFPGARSTEAFF.

The rearrangement uses TRBV10-3 and TRBJ2-1; D remains ambiguous. CDR1 and CDR2 from the germline V gene are ENHRY and SYGVKD. CDR3 length: 12 amino acids. Trimming took 8 bases from V and 1 from J, leaving 6 bases between them. The CDR3: CAIFSSYNEQFF. CDR3 nucleotide sequence: TGTGCCATCTTCTCTTCCTACAATGAGCAGTTCTTC.

The chain is built from TRBV10-3 and TRBJ2-1; D is undetermined. Germline V gene lookup returns CDR1 ENHRY and CDR2 SYGVKD. The CDR3 sequence is 14 residues long. V dropped 5 bases and J dropped 1 base, with 9 bases sitting between them. The CDR3 is CAISQSGSYNEQFF. The CDR3 coding sequence is TGTGCCATCAGTCAATCAGGATCCTACAATGAGCAGTTCTTC.

At least ten counts were recorded for this clonotype. The chain is built from TRBV20-1 and TRBJ2-1, with 7 bases lining up with TRBD1. CDR1 is DFQATT, CDR2 SNEGSKA, per germline (reference sequence). There are 11 residues in the CDR3. The junction had 2 bases not matched to a gene; V was cut back by 2 bases and J by 10 bases. The chain's CDR3 is CSARTDREQFF. CDR3 DNA sequence: TGCAGTGCTAGAACGGACAGGGAGCAGTTCTTC.

This rearrangement joins TRBV5-1 to TRBJ2-4; either TRBD1 or TRBD2 may fit D (5 bases each). V was clipped by 0 bases and J by 13 bases, with 17 bases between them. The CDR3 consists of 14 residues. Germline values: CDR1 SGHRS, CDR2 YFSETQ. This CDR3 reads CASSLGDQTNEQYF. The DNA for the CDR3 is TGCGCCAGCAGCTTGGGGGACCAGACGAATGAGCAGTACTTC.

This clonotype was observed many times. Compared with germline, one end of the junction differs, possibly owing to a read error. The chain couples TRBV7-2 to TRBJ1-2; D is unclear. The CDR3 is 15 residues long. Germline V lookup: CDR1 SGHTA, CDR2 FQGNSA. CDR3 sequence: CASSLEVRPRDGYTF. CDR3 nucleotide sequence: TGTGCCAGCAGTTTAGAGGTCAGACCGCGAGATGGCTACACCTTC.

The J gene is TRBJ2-1, the V gene TRBV3-1; TRBD2 agrees at 9 bases. Germline V gene sequence: CDR1 LGHDT, CDR2 YNNKEL (reference sequence). The V gene end was trimmed by 2 bases and the J gene end by 2 bases; junction bases not matched to a gene: 4. There are 16 residues in the CDR3. CDR3 nucleotides: TGTGCCAGCAGCCAATTGGCTAGCGGGGCCTACAATGAGCAGTTCTTC. Protein: CASSQLASGAYNEQFF.

This clonotype has ten or more counts. The CDR3 DNA reads as TGTGCCAGCAGCTTCAACTCCCCCTCGAGGGGGGAGTCCTACGAGCAGTACTTC. Translated: CASSFNSPSRGESYEQYF. This rearrangement joins TRBV7-6 to TRBJ2-7; D tentatively fits TRBD1 or TRBD2 (6 bases each). Germline V gene data show CDR1 as SGHVS and CDR2 as FNYEAQ. Trimming left V 3 bases short and J 1 base short, with 22 bases between. This CDR3 has 18 residues. Full variable domain (outside the CDR3, taken from reference TRBV7-6 and TRBJ2-7): GAGVSQSPRYKVTKRGQDVALRCDPISGHVSLYWYRQALGQGPEFLTYFNYEAQQDKSGLPNDRFSAERPEGSISTLTIQRTEQRDSAMYRCASSFNSPSRGESYEQYFGPGTRLTVT.

This rearrangement joins TRBV12-3 or TRBV12-4 to TRBJ1-4, with D tentatively TRBD1 (5 bases). V lost 1 base and J 14 bases, leaving 17 bases between the germline ends. The CDR3 totals 14 residues. This CDR3 reads CASSLVAPTGLLFF. DNA for the CDR3: TGTGCCAGCAGTTTAGTTGCCCCCACAGGTTTGCTGTTTTTT.

This clonotype was detected only a few times. The chain combines TRBV7-2 with TRBJ2-1; 8 bases are shared with TRBD2. The V gene's germline CDR1 is SGHTA and CDR2 FQGNSA. Germline trimming cut 3 bases from V and 7 bases from J; bases unmatched to any gene: 5. This CDR3 spans 14 amino acids. The CDR3: CASSFETSENEQFF. The DNA for the CDR3 is TGTGCCAGCAGCTTTGAGACTAGCGAAAATGAGCAGTTCTTC.

The V and J genes are TRBV3-1 and TRBJ2-1; D is unclear. Trimming took off 4 bases at V and 0 bases at J, with 16 bases between the two ends. There are 17 residues in the CDR3. Germline V gene data show CDR1 as LGHDT and CDR2 as YNNKEL (reference sequence). The CDR3 here is CASSRSAAESSYNEQFF. The CDR3 DNA is TGTGCCAGCAGCCGTTCGGCGGCGGAAAGCTCCTACAATGAGCAGTTCTTC.

This clonotype appeared a few times. V and J are TRBV6-6 and TRBJ2-7; D gene unclear. Between the trimmed V and J ends, which lost 0 bases and 2 bases, there was a span of 11 bases. This CDR3 is 15 amino acids long. From germline, CDR1 is MNHNY and CDR2 SVGAGI (reference sequence). The CDR3, as DNA: TGTGCCAGCAGTTACTCGCACGAGCAGCCCTACGAGCAGTACTTC. Amino acids: CASSYSHEQPYEQYF.

The genes are TRBV2 and TRBJ2-1; 9 nucleotides agree with TRBD2. The length of the CDR3 is 14 residues. Germline V lookup: CDR1 SNHLY, CDR2 FYNNEI. After removal of 4 bases from V and 7 bases from J, the junction contained 5 bases not matched to a gene. CDR3 loop: CASSAEAGGNEQFF. The CDR3, as DNA: TGTGCCAGCAGTGCTGAAGCGGGGGGTAATGAGCAGTTCTTC.

V usage is TRBV5-1 and J usage is TRBJ2-4; D gene uncertain. Germline CDR1 SGHRS, CDR2 YFSETQ. This CDR3 is 13 amino acids long. V was clipped by 0 bases and J by 7 bases, with 8 bases between them. CDR3 sequence reads: CASSLASRNIQYF. The DNA for the CDR3 is TGCGCCAGCAGCTTGGCATCCAGGAACATTCAGTACTTC.

The genes are TRBV12-3 or TRBV12-4 and TRBJ2-7; D is perhaps TRBD1 (5 bases). TRBJ2-5 matches the DNA end more closely, so the J call is doubtful. The CDR3 totals 13 residues. For the CDR3, the DNA is TGTGCCAGCAGTTTAGCACAGGTGGAGACCCAGTACTTC. It codes for CASSLAQVETQYF.

CDR3: CSAREVAGLETQYF. CDR3 DNA sequence: TGCAGTGCTAGGGAGGTAGCGGGGTTAGAGACCCAGTACTTC. V and J are TRBV20-1 and TRBJ2-5; 8 bases map to TRBD2. The CDR3 covers 14 residues. The J segment lost 4 bases and the V segment lost 3 bases, leaving 7 bases of the junction unmatched. Germline CDR1 DFQATT, CDR2 SNEGSKA (reference sequence).

This rearrangement joins TRBV2 to TRBJ1-2; TRBD1 is a possible D gene (6 bases). Germline CDR1 is SNHLY and CDR2 is FYNNEI. This CDR3 comprises 13 residues. V was cut by 8 bases and J by 1 base, with 11 bases left in between. The CDR3 DNA reads TGTGCCAGCCGGACAGACCTTAACTATGGCTACACCTTC. This sequence encodes CASRTDLNYGYTF.

The chain joins TRBV7-7 to TRBJ2-2; maybe TRBD1 (6 bases). CDR1 is SSHAT and CDR2 is FNYEAQ in the germline V gene (reference sequence). Trimming pared 4 bases from V and 1 base from J, leaving 7 bases between. This CDR3 region has 14 residues. CDR3 amino acids: CASSSGQNTGELFF. The DNA for the CDR3 is TGTGCCAGCAGCTCGGGACAGAACACCGGGGAGCTGTTTTTT.

Notes on this clonotype: A read error may be the cause here, since a much bigger clone is one base away. The chain carries TRBV7-2 and TRBJ2-2; 9 bases align to TRBD2. CDR1 is SGHTA, CDR2 FQGNSA, per germline. The CDR3 spans 16 residues. CDR3 amino acids: CASSEIAGEVTGERFF. CDR3 nucleotide sequence: TGTGCCAGCAGCGAAATAGCGGGAGAGGTAACCGGGGAGCGGTTTTTT.

The genes are TRBV25-1 and TRBJ2-5; weak D call: TRBD2 (6 bases). CDR1 MGHDK and CDR2 SYGVNS come from the germline V gene. Trimming removed 4 bases from V and 5 bases from J, with 23 bases in between. The CDR3 extends over 17 amino acids. The CDR3 loop reads CASSGIPGRERDETQYF. CDR3 nucleotides: TGTGCCAGCAGTGGGATCCCGGGACGGGAGAGGGATGAGACCCAGTACTTC.

The J gene is TRBJ1-4, the V gene TRBV12-3 or TRBV12-4, with TRBD1 matching 7 bases. J was trimmed by 5 bases and V by 3 bases; bases with no gene match: 9. The CDR3 is made up of 16 amino acids. The CDR3 protein is CASSFETGSSNEKLFF. As DNA, the CDR3 is TGTGCCAGCAGTTTCGAGACAGGGTCTTCAAATGAAAAACTGTTTTTT.

The chain joins TRBV12-3 or TRBV12-4 to TRBJ1-5; no clear D gene. The CDR3 is 14 amino acids. The V and J ends lost 6 bases and 3 bases respectively, with 12 bases between them. CDR3 protein: CASSQRAFNQPQHF. DNA for the CDR3: TGTGCCAGCAGCCAAAGGGCCTTCAATCAGCCCCAGCATTTT.

J is TRBJ2-1 and V is TRBV20-1; 11 bases match TRBD2. With V trimmed by 4 bases and J by 6 bases, 5 bases remained unmatched. The CDR3 contains 14 residues. From germline, CDR1 is DFQATT and CDR2 SNEGSKA (reference sequence). DNA for the CDR3: TGCAGTGCTACCTTAGCGGGGGGGCGCAATGAGCAGTTCTTC. Protein: CSATLAGGRNEQFF.

The chain joins TRBV7-6 to TRBJ2-3, with TRBD2 matching 7 bases. Germline V gives CDR1 SGHVS, CDR2 FNYEAQ. This CDR3 is 16 amino acids long. V gave up 2 bases and J gave up 1 base; unmatched junction bases: 6. The CDR3: CASSLPVAGGTDTQYF. CDR3 bases: TGTGCCAGCAGCTTACCAGTTGCGGGGGGCACAGATACGCAGTATTTT.

V and J are TRBV3-1 and TRBJ2-5; the match to TRBD2 covers 8 bases. Germline values: CDR1 LGHDT, CDR2 YNNKEL (reference sequence). V lost 7 bases to trimming and J lost 10 bases; unmatched junction nucleotides: 20. This CDR3 is 16 amino acids long. CDR3 amino acids: CASTPIFSGGSRDQYF. CDR3 coding DNA: TGTGCCAGCACCCCTATCTTCTCGGGAGGGAGCCGGGACCAGTACTTC.